This T cell receptor (beta chain) was recovered during a study of shared clonotypes between healthy human individuals (dated by TCRdb to the early 2020s). General notes on the study: Three men and a couple of women, aged 18 to 49 years, made up the cohort. Per donor, three plates each were used for CD4 naive and CD4 memory, two for CD8 naive, and one for CD8 memory. Blood TCR repertoires of roughly five healthy adults were deeply sequenced to estimate repertoire size and the extent of clonotype sharing between individuals. Different laboratories and diverse techniques were used to prepare libraries and sequence TCR repertoires, to increase sequencing depth and limit assay-specific biases. Each donor's leukapheresis produced roughly between roughly 0.85 and 9.5 billion PBMCs.

As regards this clone: Its antigen is unknown. No much larger clonotype is one base removed from it; base qualities were not supplied. Other DNA variants within this sample encode the same CDR3.

Overall study outcomes, separate from this receptor: Sampling was restricted to blood, and TCR repertoires in tissue are likely to differ from TCR repertoires in blood. When four donors were compared, the shared fraction of clonotypes was about 5% for naive CD4, around 3.6% for naive CD8, more than 2% for memory CD4, and approximately 0.4% for memory CD8. Pairwise subsampling indicated that sequencing depth was expected to affect the degree of clonotype sharing among donors. Larger estimated clonotype richness was generally found for naive subsets than for memory subsets. The small number of donors limited the genetic and exposure-history diversity represented. Compared with non-shared clonotypes, clonotypes shared by all four sorted-subset donors had higher generation probabilities. Even with the large sequencing depth, rarefaction of the sorted-subset datasets indicated that sequencing was incomplete.

From the cysteine up to the phenylalanine, the CDR3 has a length of 16 residues. Solely the CDR3 DNA is kept, with 48 bases framed from the first base. Sequences KGHSH (CDR1) and LQKENI (CDR2) are obtained from the germline V gene. The junction shows trimming of 0 bases on V and 3 bases on J, and the gene matches do not reach 5 bases of it. CD8 naive samples consisted of CD45RO-negative cells that were positively selected for CCR7, yielding a CD45RA+CCR7+ population without TemRA cells. The donors were healthy, HIV-negative adults with no recently reported acute infections or vaccinations. Only Caucasian adults living in Nashville, Tennessee, USA were represented among the donors. After blood collection by leukapheresis, PBMCs were isolated using Ficoll-Histopaque density gradient centrifugation and then cryopreserved in the vapor phase of liquid nitrogen. Purity and quantity of every magnetically sorted T cell population were checked by analytical flow cytometry. Genomic DNA was isolated from each sorted fraction and quantified by UV absorbance on a Nanodrop 2000c.

Using the deep immunoSEQ assay, TCR CDR3 regions were amplified from genomic DNA by multiplex PCR. Extracted genomic DNA from each cell subset was spread evenly across all wells of several immunoSEQ 96-well plates, with each plate serving as a replicate. For sorted subsets, roughly 200 ng of genomic DNA, equivalent to 25,000 to 35,000 T cell genomes, went into each replicate PCR. Purified libraries were quantified with a Qubit 3.0 fluorometer, sized on a Bioanalyzer 2100, and re-quantified with the KAPA Library Quantification kit. Every immunoSEQ 96-well plate was sequenced on a dedicated single-read 150-cycle Illumina NextSeq 550 flow cell. Per the authors' processing: Because only junctional sequences without quality scores were contained in the immunoSEQ output, filtering matching that applied to full-length reads could not be performed. Sequences were annotated with PyIR, a Python wrapper for IgBLAST v1.9, using IMGT germline references to assign V/J genes and CDR3. Any read was removed if the V/J assignment was weak (E-value above 1e-6), the CDR3 was missing, or the read contained stop codons, out-of-frame junctions, or ambiguous translated residues. V3J clonotypes were defined by identical inferred V gene, J gene, and CDR3 amino acid sequence. To compute the percentage overlap between repertoires, the number of shared unique clonotypes was divided by the size of the smaller repertoire. Richness of each repertoire was evaluated using RTK rarefaction, the Chao1 estimator, and Recon v2.1 estimates of unobserved clonotypes. Generation probabilities for all TCRbeta clonotypes obtained by the gDNA method from four donors were computed using OLGA. The table comes from immuneACCESS by way of TCRdb, which keeps in-frame sequences with V and J called. Part of the clones is missing from these tables; in studies checked, under half for an unresolved V gene and the rest for unknown reasons. V and J calls and clone size are as listed in that table; D and trimming were resolved from the DNA. The sample records about 800,000 clones, about 96% of which are singletons. The ten largest make up less than 0.25% of the sample.

The sequence was obtained from a man in his thirties or forties in good health. Material for sequencing was naive CD8+ T cells sorted from blood. What this sample's cell subset or site label stands for: CD45RA+CCR7+. The sequence is built from TRBV18 and TRBJ2-1, with 7 middle bases fitting TRBD1. The CDR3 here reads CASSPPLAGGYNEQFF. Here is the DNA: TGTGCCAGCTCACCACCGTTGGCAGGGGGCTACAATGAGCAGTTCTTC.